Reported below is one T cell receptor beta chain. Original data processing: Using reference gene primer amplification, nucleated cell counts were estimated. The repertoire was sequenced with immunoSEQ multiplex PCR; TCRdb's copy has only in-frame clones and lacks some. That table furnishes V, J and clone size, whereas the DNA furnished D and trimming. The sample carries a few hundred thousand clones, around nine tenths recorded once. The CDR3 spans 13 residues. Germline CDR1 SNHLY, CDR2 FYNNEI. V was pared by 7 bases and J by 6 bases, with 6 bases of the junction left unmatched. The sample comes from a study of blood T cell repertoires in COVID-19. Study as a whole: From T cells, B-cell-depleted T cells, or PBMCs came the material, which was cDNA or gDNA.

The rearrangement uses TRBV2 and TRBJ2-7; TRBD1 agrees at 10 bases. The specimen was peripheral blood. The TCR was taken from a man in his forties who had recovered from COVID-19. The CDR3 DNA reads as TGTGCCAGCACCTCGGACAGGGGGGGCGAGCAGTACTTC. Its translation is CASTSDRGGEQYF.